This TCR beta chain was profiled in a study of T-cell memory formation after mild COVID-19. Study in general: Largely, TCR clusters stayed within a single donor. General observations from the study: Prior to infection, memory already included some responding clones, suggesting cross-reactive memory joined.

Notes on this clonotype: Its matching antigen is unknown.

CDR1 and CDR2 (germline): MGHRA, YSYEKL. V was cut by 4 bases and J by 0 bases, with 15 bases left in between. The CDR3 runs 16 residues. From 5'RACE with constant-segment primers came TCR alpha and TCR beta cDNA libraries that carried sample barcodes and UMIs. A single record per CDR3 protein comes from TCRdb applying MiXCR to the 5' RACE reads. The sample holds 300,000 to 400,000 distinct CDR3 sequences, 10% to 15% seen once. J is TRBJ1-1 and V is TRBV4-1; D possibly corresponds to TRBD1 (6 bases). Sequences were obtained from PBMCs or a T cell subset sorted from them (not recorded which). The source is a man between 18 and 35 years old who had mild COVID-19 (a few samples of this study predate the infection). Cell type and time point are not known. CDR3 residues: CASSLGRDTVNTEAFF. DNA of the CDR3: TGCGCCAGCAGCCTAGGTAGGGACACAGTGAACACTGAAGCTTTCTTT.